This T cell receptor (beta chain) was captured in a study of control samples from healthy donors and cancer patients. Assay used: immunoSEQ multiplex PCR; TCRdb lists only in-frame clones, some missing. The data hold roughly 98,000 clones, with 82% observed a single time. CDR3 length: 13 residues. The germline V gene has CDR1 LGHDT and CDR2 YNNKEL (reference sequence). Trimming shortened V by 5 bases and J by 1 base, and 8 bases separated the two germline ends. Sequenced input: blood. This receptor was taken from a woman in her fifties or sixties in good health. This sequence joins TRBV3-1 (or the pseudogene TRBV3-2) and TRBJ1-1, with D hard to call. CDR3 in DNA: TGTGCCAGCAGCGACATCCAGAACACTGAAGCTTTCTTT. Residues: CASSDIQNTEAFF.